This entry concerns a single TCR beta chain. Its target is not known. Use of 60 Vbeta and 13 Jbeta primers characterized the PCR. The method was immunoSEQ multiplex PCR; TCRdb's version includes in-frame clones alone and lacks a portion of them. This sample has roughly 99,000 clones, with about 80% found just once. The data originate from a study of cytomegalovirus exposure and HLA in healthy donors. Study findings and constraints: Near-uniform donor sequencing depth was presumed by presence/absence analyses.

Sequencing was carried out using PBMCs. This clonotype originated in a male donor in good health and CMV-seropositive.

This CDR3 is CASSLGLAGEREQYF. DNA for the CDR3: TGTGCCAGCAGCTTGGGGCTAGCGGGGGAAAGAGAGCAGTACTTC. The chain is built from TRBV5-6 and TRBJ2-7, with 10 bases matching TRBD2. Germline CDR1 reads SGHDT; CDR2 reads YYEEEE. The CDR3 consists of 15 residues. Trimming cost V 0 bases and J 7 bases; bases outside gene matches: 7. The complete variable domain, with remaining parts taken from reference TRBV5-6 and TRBJ2-7, reads DAGVTQSPTHLIKTRGQQVTLRCSPKSGHDTVSWYQQALGQGPQFIFQYYEEEERQRGNFPDRFSGHQFPNYSSELNVNALLLGDSALYLCASSLGLAGEREQYFGPGTRLTVT.